This paragraph covers one TCR beta chain sequence. What it binds is unknown. V dropped 10 bases and J dropped 10; count of bases not matched to a gene: 12. The CDR3 covers 14 residues. This entry comes from a study of T cell repertoires in cytomegalovirus infection. Looking at the study overall: CMV infection and matching HLA type were both indicated by public TCR beta signatures.

TCRdb re-called the reads with MiXCR, one entry per CDR3 protein. The data hold fewer than 650,000 distinct CDR3 sequences, with just under 40% observed a single time. The source material was cultured PBMCs, sampled from culture after CMV antigen stimulation. V is TRBV12-3 or TRBV12-4 and J is TRBJ1-6; TRBD1 agrees at 8 bases. This TCR was sampled from a human donor in good health (CMV status not recorded). Some clones in this sample may be carry-over from other donors' samples. CDR3 DNA: TGTGCCACCACCCAGAGGACAGGGTACTCACCCCTCCACTTT. Amino acids: CATTQRTGYSPLHF.